Sequencing of this TCR beta chain was carried out in a study of blood T cells in healthy people across ages. Points from the study as a whole: Long-lived donors had more naive CD4+ cells and higher diversity than aged donors.

The CDR3 is 16 amino acids. J was trimmed by 5 bases and V by 5 bases; bases with no gene match: 6. Germline-derived CDR1 and CDR2 are SGHTA and FQGNSA. The table lists this clonotype with a few counts. Its antigen remains unknown. Isolating PBMCs gave at least 6 million of these cells per sample. For the second PCR, which ran for roughly 7 to 11 cycles, a sample-barcoded 5' primer and a J-beta primer mix were used. TCRdb reprocessed the 5' RACE reads via MiXCR and lists one record per CDR3 protein. The repertoire has about 2 million distinct CDR3 sequences, about 50% of them found once; the top ten carry less than 2.5%.

Sequencing was carried out using blood. The receptor was isolated from a woman aged 40 to 50 in good health. V usage is TRBV7-2 and J usage is TRBJ2-3; 14 bases align to TRBD2. The CDR3 spells CASSKTSGGAGDTQYF. CDR3 bases: TGTGCCAGCAGCAAGACTAGCGGGGGGGCTGGAGATACGCAGTATTTT.